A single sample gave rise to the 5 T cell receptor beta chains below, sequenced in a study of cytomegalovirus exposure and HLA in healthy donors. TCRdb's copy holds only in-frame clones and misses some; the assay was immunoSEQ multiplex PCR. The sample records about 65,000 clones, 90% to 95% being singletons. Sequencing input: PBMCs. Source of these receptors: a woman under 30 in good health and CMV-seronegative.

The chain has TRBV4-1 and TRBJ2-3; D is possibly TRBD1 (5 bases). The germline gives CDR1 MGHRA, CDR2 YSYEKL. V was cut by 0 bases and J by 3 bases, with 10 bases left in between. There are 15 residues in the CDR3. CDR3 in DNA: TGCGCCAGCAGCCAAGAGGGCAGGGAAACAGATACGCAGTATTTT. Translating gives CASSQEGRETDTQYF.

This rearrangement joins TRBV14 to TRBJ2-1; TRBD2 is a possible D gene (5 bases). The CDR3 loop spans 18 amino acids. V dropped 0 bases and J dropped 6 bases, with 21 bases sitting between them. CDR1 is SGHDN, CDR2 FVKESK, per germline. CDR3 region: CASSQDGARTVRFNEQFF. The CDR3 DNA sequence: TGTGCCAGCAGCCAAGATGGTGCAAGGACTGTGAGGTTCAATGAGCAGTTCTTC.

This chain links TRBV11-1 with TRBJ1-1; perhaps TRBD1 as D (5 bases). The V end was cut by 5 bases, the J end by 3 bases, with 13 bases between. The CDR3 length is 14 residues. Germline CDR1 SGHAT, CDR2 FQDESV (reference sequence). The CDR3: CASSRTPGYTEAFF. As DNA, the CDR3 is TGTGCCAGCAGCCGAACCCCAGGGTACACTGAAGCTTTCTTT.

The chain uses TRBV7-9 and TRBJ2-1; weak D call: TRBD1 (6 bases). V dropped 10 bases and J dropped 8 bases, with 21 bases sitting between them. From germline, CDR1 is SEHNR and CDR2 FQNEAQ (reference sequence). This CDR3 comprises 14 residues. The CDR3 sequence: CANQGGRAPYEQFF. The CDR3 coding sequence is TGTGCCAACCAAGGGGGACGGGCCCCCTATGAGCAGTTCTTC.

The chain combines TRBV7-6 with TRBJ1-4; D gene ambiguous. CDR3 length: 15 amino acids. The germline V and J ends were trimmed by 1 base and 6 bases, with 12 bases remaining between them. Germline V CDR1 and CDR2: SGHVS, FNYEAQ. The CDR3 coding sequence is TGTGCCAGCAGCTTAGGGTCGGGATTTTATGAAAAACTGTTTTTT. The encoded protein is CASSLGSGFYEKLFF.